This is a list of T cell receptor beta chains from one sample in a study of blood T cell repertoires in COVID-19. Generated by immunoSEQ multiplex PCR, the TCRdb table keeps only in-frame clones and is missing some. Here the sample spans 40,000 to 50,000 clones, 87% being singletons. The sample comprised peripheral blood. The receptors here all came from a woman aged 80 or older with COVID-19, enrolled during active disease. Each CDR3 is given without its conserved first and last residue.

j_call,cdr3_length,v_call,cdr3_aa
TRBJ1-5,15,TRBV19,ASSIWGVRLSNQPQH
TRBJ2-2,14,TRBV7-9,ASSKDRAANTGELF
TRBJ1-1,13,TRBV14,ASSRFGQGGTEAF
TRBJ2-2,12,TRBV12-5,ASGLGTNTGELF
TRBJ1-1,11,TRBV6-5,ASKTAPNTEAF
TRBJ2-3,14,TRBV9,ASSPEGGASTDTQY
TRBJ1-2,13,TRBV7-9,ASSLTPPTQYGYT
TRBJ2-5,10,TRBV29-1,STGGGGETQY
TRBJ1-4,11,TRBV5-1,ASRWAGEEKLF
TRBJ2-1,13,TRBV9,ASSALGPDYNEQF
TRBJ1-1,13,TRBV6-5,ATLARGVGDTEAF
TRBJ2-2,13,TRBV15,ATSREGGNTGELF
TRBJ1-5,13,TRBV7-8,ASSGASGVNQPQH
TRBJ1-4,14,TRBV7-9,ASSSGQATTNEKLF
TRBJ1-1,12,TRBV18,ASSPVQENTEAF
TRBJ2-3,14,TRBV19,ASRLAGGPSADTQY
TRBJ1-1,13,TRBV5-1,ASSLAGDYNTEAF
TRBJ1-3,14,TRBV6-6,ASRSGTAISVGTIY
TRBJ2-1,13,TRBV2,ASRTLAPGYNEQF
TRBJ1-1,14,TRBV9,ASSSRQGAANTEAF
TRBJ2-1,15,TRBV7-6,ASSLVIAGVGGNEQF
TRBJ1-1,13,TRBV30,AWSAQGTANTEAF
TRBJ2-7,12,TRBV7-6,ASSLGARGNEQY
TRBJ2-7,12,TRBV18,ASSPPPGGSEQY
TRBJ2-7,13,TRBV7-9,ASSPTRDRAYEQY
TRBJ1-6,14,TRBV18,ASSQQGSSYNSPLH
TRBJ1-2,10,TRBV29-1,SGGQGARGYT
TRBJ1-5,12,TRBV28,ASSLAVSNQPQH
TRBJ1-6,14,TRBV5-1,ASSPLDREEYSPLH
TRBJ2-7,12,TRBV2,ASSEQGLVYEQY
TRBJ1-2,13,TRBV5-6,ASSSPPLANYGYT
TRBJ1-5,12,TRBV28,ASSRGQRRQPQH
TRBJ1-5,14,TRBV27,ASSTGTGSPNQPQH
TRBJ1-1,13,TRBV6-5,ASSSTKDGGKEAF
TRBJ1-1,13,TRBV15,ATSRDKGQGTEAF
TRBJ1-5,14,TRBV5-1,ASSHYPGQGDQPQH
TRBJ2-7,15,TRBV2,ASSDFLQGFRLDEQY
TRBJ2-2,14,TRBV11-2,ASSFLTTGNTGELF
TRBJ2-1,13,TRBV6-5,ASSSPGTGSFEQF
TRBJ2-7,12,TRBV27,ASARYRDSYEQY
TRBJ2-5,13,TRBV5-4,ASSRTGTAGETQY
TRBJ1-4,12,TRBV7-9,ASSSDRGNEKLF
TRBJ2-1,12,TRBV5-1,ASSFISGGFEQF
TRBJ1-1,13,TRBV9,ASSRLDSANTKAF
TRBJ2-7,15,TRBV9,ASSPAPSGTGAYEQY
TRBJ2-5,12,TRBV30,AWSVIRGQETQY
TRBJ2-7,11,TRBV30,AWSGDSSYEQY
TRBJ1-4,12,TRBV29-1,SIQQGAVNEKLF